Here is one T cell receptor beta chain with its context. Its target is not known. With 0 bases removed from V and 10 bases from J, the gap between germline ends came to 15 bases. CDR1 MNHNY and CDR2 SVGAGI come from the germline V gene (reference sequence). The CDR3 consists of 14 residues. The data stem from a study of cytomegalovirus exposure and HLA in healthy donors. Those who donated were healthy bone marrow donors. Overall study findings and caveats: Immune exposure data for these donors was limited to CMV serostatus. Later findings reportedly placed an Asian-associated ancestry cluster below the approximately 670-donor mean for N-insertions.

The PCR employed 60 Vbeta primers together with 13 Jbeta primers. Profiled with immunoSEQ multiplex PCR; TCRdb holds only in-frame clones, not every one. The table includes some 170,000 clones, over 60% detected once. This TCR was sampled from a man between 40 and 49 years old in good health and CMV-seropositive. The J gene is TRBJ1-1, the V gene TRBV6-6; maybe TRBD1 (6 bases). The sample taken for sequencing was PBMCs. CDR3 DNA sequence: TGTGCCAGCAGTTACTCGAGGGGGACGGAGAGAGCTTTCTTT. It specifies CASSYSRGTERAFF.